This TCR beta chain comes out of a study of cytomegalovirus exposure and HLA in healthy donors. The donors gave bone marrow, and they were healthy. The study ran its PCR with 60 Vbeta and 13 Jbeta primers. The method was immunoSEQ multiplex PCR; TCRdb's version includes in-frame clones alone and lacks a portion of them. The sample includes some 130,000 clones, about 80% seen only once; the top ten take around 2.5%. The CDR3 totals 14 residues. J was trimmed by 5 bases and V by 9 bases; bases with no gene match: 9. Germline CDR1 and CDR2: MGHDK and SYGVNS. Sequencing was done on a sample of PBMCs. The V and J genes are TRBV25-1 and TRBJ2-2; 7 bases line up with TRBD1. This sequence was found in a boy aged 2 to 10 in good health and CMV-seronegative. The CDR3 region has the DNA TGTGCCAGTCAGGGGGTAGGATCGACCGGGGAGCTGTTTTTT. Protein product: CASQGVGSTGELFF.